The TCR beta chain under discussion was sequenced for a study of blood T cells in healthy people across ages (dated by TCRdb to 2014 to 2015). A note on the overall study: Template switching captured roughly one uniquely barcoded TCR beta cDNA molecule per two T cells in model experiments. Age-related changes in TCR beta repertoire diversity were measured in the study by deep sequencing normalized with unique cDNA molecular identifiers. The donors were split into four age groups: young (average 16 years), middle-aged (roughly 42), aged (over 55) and long-lived (more than 80). To avoid experimental bias, donors of different ages were distributed randomly across sequencing lanes. For two donors (one aged 18 to 30 and one aged 80 or older), the study analyzed two additional independent replicas of 1 million unique cDNA reads from the same blood draw.

The roughly 39 donors, aged roughly 6 to 95 years, were systemically healthy Caucasian individuals from Russia. Each donor gave roughly 11 milliliters of peripheral blood, drawn into EDTA-treated Vacutainer tubes. Ficoll-Paque density-gradient centrifugation was used to isolate PBMCs, with at least 7 million per sample. Trizol reagent was used to extract total RNA from the PBMCs, yielding at least 6 micrograms per sample. For every donor, an aliquot of PBMCs went through flow cytometry to measure the percentages of naive CD45RAhigh/CD27high T cells. What the work shows at the level of the full study, not this receptor alone: Total diversity estimates from one million sequenced T cells were considered lower bounds and underestimates. The CMV infection status of donors was not known, potentially confounding age-related changes in expanded clonotypes. Since profiling was done on bulk unsorted PBMCs, naive and antigen-experienced compartments could not be conclusively compared. Compared with the aged group, the long-lived group had more naive CD4+ T cells, fewer expanded clones and increased TCR diversity, a pattern suggesting age selection. Observed TCR beta diversity per million T cells fell roughly linearly with age, and a significant reduction was already apparent by age around 40. There was a strong correlation between observed TCR beta diversity and the percentage of naive T cells measured by flow cytometry.

V is pared back by 1 base and J by 11 bases, with 15 bases lying between the germline termini. The CDR3 goes from the cysteine to the phenylalanine over 15 residues. Kept here is only the CDR3 DNA, which spans 45 bases and is read in frame from base 1. For CDR1 and CDR2, the germline V gene lists MDHEN and SYDVKM. Library preparation used 5' RACE. For sequencing, an Illumina HiSeq 2500 was employed. A second PCR of 7 to 11 cycles was run with a J-beta primer mix and a sample-barcoded 5' primer. A unique molecular identifier was introduced onto each TCR beta cDNA molecule by a template-switch 5' adaptor carrying 12 random nucleotides. Each sample yielded at least 2.5 million CDR3-containing paired-end reads. The Mint cDNA synthesis kit, primed by a TRBC-specific oligonucleotide, was used to synthesize first-strand cDNA from all RNA. Following uracil-DNA glycosylase treatment, all cDNA underwent a first 18-cycle PCR with the universal primers M1SS and BC2_uni_R. The authors' pipeline ran thus. Normalization of each sample was performed by random selection of 1 million high-quality reads, each carrying a distinct molecular identifier. Reads with shared molecular identifiers were discarded instead of being binned into consensus sequences. CDR3 identification, clonotype clustering and error correction used MiTCR with a Q25 quality threshold and the strictest error-elimination algorithm. A nonparametric unseen species model with Euler transformation was used to estimate a lower bound on total TCR beta diversity. In-frame beta chains were kept once TCRdb had trimmed the public reads at Q25 with fastp and called clones with MiXCR. Each entry is one CDR3 protein sequence, shown with its most common DNA and genes. None of the V and J calls come from the authors' own analysis; TCRdb made them. The sample table holds just under 900,000 distinct CDR3 sequences, of which around 26% were seen once. 17% of the sample is taken by the ten largest.

This clonotype has a handful of counts. The clone's antigen remains unknown. No base quality information exists; no much larger clone differs at one position. The material sequenced was blood. The rearrangement combines TRBV28 with TRBJ1-6; matching of 6 bases hints at TRBD1 as the D gene. This sequence was found in a woman older than 75 in good health. The nucleotide sequence reads TGTGCCAGCAGTTTATCCCAACAGGGTACGGCACCCCTCCACTTT. This yields the protein CASSLSQQGTAPLHF.